Listed below are T cell receptor beta chains from one sample, sequenced in a study of blood T cells in healthy people across ages. In TCRdb, the 5' RACE reads were re-called with MiXCR into one record per CDR3 protein. The table includes just under 900,000 distinct CDR3 sequences, about 30% detected once. The sample consisted of blood. These receptors were taken from a woman older than 75 in good health. Both conserved end residues are part of each CDR3. The order of the fields is CDR3 DNA, CDR3 protein, D gene, V gene, CDR3 length, clone size, J gene. A D gene is named only where the DNA matches it firmly. A clone size is listed for some rows: how often the clone was seen (once, few, many), or a class if it is expanded.

CDR3 DNA: TGTGCCAGCAGTTCATCCGGGACAGGGGAAATAAATGGCTACACCTTC
CDR3 protein: CASSSSGTGEINGYTF
D gene: TRBD1
V gene: TRBV28
CDR3 length: 16
clone size: NA
J gene: TRBJ1-2

CDR3 DNA: TGTGCCAGCAGCTTAGCCGAGGGGGCCCTTAGGGAGACCCAGTACTTC
CDR3 protein: CASSLAEGALRETQYF
D gene: TRBD1
V gene: TRBV7-6
CDR3 length: 16
clone size: NA
J gene: TRBJ2-5

CDR3 DNA: TGTGCCTGGAGTGTCGGCACAGGGGGCGCAGATACGCAGTATTTT
CDR3 protein: CAWSVGTGGADTQYF
D gene: TRBD1
V gene: TRBV30
CDR3 length: 15
clone size: many
J gene: TRBJ2-3

CDR3 DNA: TGTGCCTGGAATGACAGGTTCAGTGGCTACACCTTC
CDR3 protein: CAWNDRFSGYTF
D gene: NA
V gene: TRBV30
CDR3 length: 12
clone size: NA
J gene: TRBJ1-2

CDR3 DNA: TGCAGTGCGGGGGGAGCGGGGGGATTCCAAGAGGCCCAGTACTTC
CDR3 protein: CSAGGAGGFQEAQYF
D gene: TRBD2
V gene: TRBV20-1
CDR3 length: 15
clone size: NA
J gene: TRBJ2-5

CDR3 DNA: TGTGCCAGCAGTGAAGCGGGGGTGGGAGAGCAGTTCTTC
CDR3 protein: CASSEAGVGEQFF
D gene: TRBD2
V gene: TRBV7-9
CDR3 length: 13
clone size: many
J gene: TRBJ2-1

CDR3 DNA: TGCAGCGCCAGACAGGACCCTTCGAGCGAGCAGTACTTC
CDR3 protein: CSARQDPSSEQYF
D gene: NA
V gene: TRBV29-1
CDR3 length: 13
clone size: many
J gene: TRBJ2-7

CDR3 DNA: TGTGCCAGCAGTTTATCTGCGGGACGGATTTCCTACGAGCAGTACTTC
CDR3 protein: CASSLSAGRISYEQYF
D gene: NA
V gene: TRBV27
CDR3 length: 16
clone size: NA
J gene: TRBJ2-7

CDR3 DNA: TGTGCCAGCAGCTTGGGTGGGGGGGGAGTCACAGATACGCAGTATTTT
CDR3 protein: CASSLGGGGVTDTQYF
D gene: TRBD2
V gene: TRBV5-5
CDR3 length: 16
clone size: few
J gene: TRBJ2-3

CDR3 DNA: TGCGCCAGCAGCTTGGAAGGGGCCCACCATGTTTACAATGAGCAGTTCTTC
CDR3 protein: CASSLEGAHHVYNEQFF
D gene: NA
V gene: TRBV5-1
CDR3 length: 17
clone size: NA
J gene: TRBJ2-1

CDR3 DNA: TGTGCCAGCAGCTCATTGGTAACTAATGAAAAACTGTTTTTT
CDR3 protein: CASSSLVTNEKLFF
D gene: NA
V gene: TRBV7-6
CDR3 length: 14
clone size: NA
J gene: TRBJ1-4

CDR3 DNA: TGTGCCAGCAGTTTGTCACCCATGAACACTGAAGCTTTCTTT
CDR3 protein: CASSLSPMNTEAFF
D gene: NA
V gene: TRBV12-3/TRBV12-4
CDR3 length: 14
clone size: NA
J gene: TRBJ1-1

CDR3 DNA: TGTGCCAGCAGTCAGAGGAGACAGGATGGCTACACCTTC
CDR3 protein: CASSQRRQDGYTF
D gene: NA
V gene: TRBV6-1
CDR3 length: 13
clone size: many
J gene: TRBJ1-2

CDR3 DNA: TGTGCCAGCAGCAAGTGGGACAACTATGGCTACACCTTC
CDR3 protein: CASSKWDNYGYTF
D gene: NA
V gene: TRBV7-2
CDR3 length: 13
clone size: NA
J gene: TRBJ1-2

CDR3 DNA: TGTGCCAGCAGCCAAGGGGGGGGCCCCAACTATGGCTACACCTTC
CDR3 protein: CASSQGGGPNYGYTF
D gene: NA
V gene: TRBV14
CDR3 length: 15
clone size: NA
J gene: TRBJ1-2

CDR3 DNA: TGTGCCAGCAGCCAAGTGCAGGGGGTGAACACCGGGGGGCGGTTTTTT
CDR3 protein: CASSQVQGVNTGGRFF
D gene: NA
V gene: TRBV14
CDR3 length: 16
clone size: NA
J gene: TRBJ2-2

CDR3 DNA: TGTGCCACCAATGTGGCAGGGGGGCCCTACGAGCAGTACTTC
CDR3 protein: CATNVAGGPYEQYF
D gene: NA
V gene: TRBV10-3
CDR3 length: 14
clone size: many
J gene: TRBJ2-7

CDR3 DNA: TGCGCCAGCAGCATGGGACAAGGGGAAGAGACCCAGTACTTC
CDR3 protein: CASSMGQGEETQYF
D gene: NA
V gene: TRBV5-1
CDR3 length: 14
clone size: many
J gene: TRBJ2-5

CDR3 DNA: TGTGCCAGCAGCCTGGACGGGAACAATGAGCAGTTCTTC
CDR3 protein: CASSLDGNNEQFF
D gene: NA
V gene: TRBV5-8
CDR3 length: 13
clone size: few
J gene: TRBJ2-1

CDR3 DNA: TGTGCCAGCAGCACGATGAGGCCAGAAGCTTTCTTT
CDR3 protein: CASSTMRPEAFF
D gene: NA
V gene: TRBV11-2
CDR3 length: 12
clone size: NA
J gene: TRBJ1-1

CDR3 DNA: TGTGCCAGCCAAGGGACAGGGGTCGAGACCCAGTACTTC
CDR3 protein: CASQGTGVETQYF
D gene: TRBD1
V gene: TRBV2
CDR3 length: 13
clone size: NA
J gene: TRBJ2-5

CDR3 DNA: TGCGCCAGCAGCCAAAATCCCCTGGGATATATACAGTACTTC
CDR3 protein: CASSQNPLGYIQYF
D gene: NA
V gene: TRBV4-3
CDR3 length: 14
clone size: many
J gene: TRBJ2-7

CDR3 DNA: TGCAGTGCTAGGCCACTCGTAGGGCCTAGCACAGATACGCAGTATTTT
CDR3 protein: CSARPLVGPSTDTQYF
D gene: NA
V gene: TRBV20-1
CDR3 length: 16
clone size: many
J gene: TRBJ2-3

CDR3 DNA: TGTGCCAGCAGCCAAGAGGATGACAGGGAACACCAGCCCCAGCATTTT
CDR3 protein: CASSQEDDREHQPQHF
D gene: TRBD1
V gene: TRBV4-2
CDR3 length: 16
clone size: NA
J gene: TRBJ1-5

CDR3 DNA: TGCAGTGCTAGAGGTGACCGGGGGGTTAAAGAGCAGTTCTTC
CDR3 protein: CSARGDRGVKEQFF
D gene: TRBD2
V gene: TRBV20-1
CDR3 length: 14
clone size: NA
J gene: TRBJ2-1

CDR3 DNA: TGTGCCAGCAGTCGGACTAGCGGGGGGGCCAATGAGCAGTTCTTC
CDR3 protein: CASSRTSGGANEQFF
D gene: TRBD2
V gene: TRBV12-3/TRBV12-4
CDR3 length: 15
clone size: many
J gene: TRBJ2-1

CDR3 DNA: TGCGCCAGCAGCTTGACGGGACAGAAAAACACTGAAGCTTTCTTT
CDR3 protein: CASSLTGQKNTEAFF
D gene: TRBD1
V gene: TRBV5-1
CDR3 length: 15
clone size: many
J gene: TRBJ1-1

CDR3 DNA: TGTGCCAGCAGCTCCCGGGACAGGGGGCGCGGGCAAGAGACCCAGTACTTC
CDR3 protein: CASSSRDRGRGQETQYF
D gene: TRBD1
V gene: TRBV3-1
CDR3 length: 17
clone size: NA
J gene: TRBJ2-5

CDR3 DNA: TGTGCCAGCAGTTTACAGGACTATGGGGAGACCCAGTACTTC
CDR3 protein: CASSLQDYGETQYF
D gene: NA
V gene: TRBV12-3/TRBV12-4
CDR3 length: 14
clone size: many
J gene: TRBJ2-5

CDR3 DNA: TGTGCCAGCAGTTATAAGGCTCTAAACATTCAGTACTTC
CDR3 protein: CASSYKALNIQYF
D gene: NA
V gene: TRBV6-2/TRBV6-3
CDR3 length: 13
clone size: many
J gene: TRBJ2-4

CDR3 DNA: TGCGCCAGCAGCCAGGAACCTCGGGGAAATGAGCAGTTCTTC
CDR3 protein: CASSQEPRGNEQFF
D gene: NA
V gene: TRBV4-3
CDR3 length: 14
clone size: many
J gene: TRBJ2-1

CDR3 DNA: TGTGCCAGCAGTTTCCGACAGGCTGGTGGAAACACCATATATTTT
CDR3 protein: CASSFRQAGGNTIYF
D gene: NA
V gene: TRBV6-6
CDR3 length: 15
clone size: NA
J gene: TRBJ1-3

CDR3 DNA: TGTGCCAGCAGCGTAGGGCCTAGCGGGGCGGGAGAGACCCAGTACTTC
CDR3 protein: CASSVGPSGAGETQYF
D gene: TRBD2
V gene: TRBV9
CDR3 length: 16
clone size: many
J gene: TRBJ2-5

CDR3 DNA: TGTGCCAGCAGCCGACCGGGACTAGCGGGGGTGGGTGAGCAGTTCTTC
CDR3 protein: CASSRPGLAGVGEQFF
D gene: TRBD2
V gene: TRBV6-2/TRBV6-3
CDR3 length: 16
clone size: few
J gene: TRBJ2-1

CDR3 DNA: TGTGCCAGCAGTTACTCGCGGGGTGAGCAGTTCTTC
CDR3 protein: CASSYSRGEQFF
D gene: NA
V gene: TRBV6-5
CDR3 length: 12
clone size: many
J gene: TRBJ2-1

CDR3 DNA: TGTGCCAGCAGCCAATTGGGGCAGACCTACGGGACCCAGTACTTC
CDR3 protein: CASSQLGQTYGTQYF
D gene: NA
V gene: TRBV3-1
CDR3 length: 15
clone size: many
J gene: TRBJ2-5

CDR3 DNA: TGTGCCAGCAGTGAAAGCCCGACTCGGCCTCAAGAGACCCAGTACTTC
CDR3 protein: CASSESPTRPQETQYF
D gene: NA
V gene: TRBV6-1
CDR3 length: 16
clone size: many
J gene: TRBJ2-5

CDR3 DNA: TGTGCCAGCAGCTTCAACAGCCCCTACGAGCAGTACTTC
CDR3 protein: CASSFNSPYEQYF
D gene: NA
V gene: TRBV7-9
CDR3 length: 13
clone size: many
J gene: TRBJ2-7